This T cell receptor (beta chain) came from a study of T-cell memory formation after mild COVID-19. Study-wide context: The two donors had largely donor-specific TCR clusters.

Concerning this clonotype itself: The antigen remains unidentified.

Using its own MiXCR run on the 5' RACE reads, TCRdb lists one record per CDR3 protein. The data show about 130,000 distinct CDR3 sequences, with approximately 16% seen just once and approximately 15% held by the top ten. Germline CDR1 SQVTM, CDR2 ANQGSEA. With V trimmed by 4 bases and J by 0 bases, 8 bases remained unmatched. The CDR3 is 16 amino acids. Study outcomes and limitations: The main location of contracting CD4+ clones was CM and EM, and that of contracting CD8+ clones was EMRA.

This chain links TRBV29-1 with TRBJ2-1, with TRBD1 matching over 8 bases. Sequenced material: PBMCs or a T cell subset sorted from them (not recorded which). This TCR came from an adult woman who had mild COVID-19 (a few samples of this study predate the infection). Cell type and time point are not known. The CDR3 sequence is CSVVAGGPSSYNEQFF. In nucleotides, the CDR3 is TGCAGCGTTGTGGCAGGGGGCCCCAGCTCCTACAATGAGCAGTTCTTC.